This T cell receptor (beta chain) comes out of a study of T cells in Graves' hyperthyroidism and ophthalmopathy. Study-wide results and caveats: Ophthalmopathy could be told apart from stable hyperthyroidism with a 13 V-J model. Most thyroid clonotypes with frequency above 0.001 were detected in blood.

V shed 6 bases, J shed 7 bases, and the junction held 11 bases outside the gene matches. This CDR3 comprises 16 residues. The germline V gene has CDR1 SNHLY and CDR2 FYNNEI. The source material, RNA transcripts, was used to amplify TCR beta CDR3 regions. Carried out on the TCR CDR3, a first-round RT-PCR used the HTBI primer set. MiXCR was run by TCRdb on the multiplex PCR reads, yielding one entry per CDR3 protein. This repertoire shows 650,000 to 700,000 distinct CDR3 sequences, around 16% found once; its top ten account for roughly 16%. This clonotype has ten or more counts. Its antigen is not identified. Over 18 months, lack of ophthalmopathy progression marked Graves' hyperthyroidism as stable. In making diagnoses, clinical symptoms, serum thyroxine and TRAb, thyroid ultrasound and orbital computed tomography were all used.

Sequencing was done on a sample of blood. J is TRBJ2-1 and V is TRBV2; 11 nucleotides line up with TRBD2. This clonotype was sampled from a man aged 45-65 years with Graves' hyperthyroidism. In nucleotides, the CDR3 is TGTGCCAGCAGCCTCACAACTAGCGGGGGAGGAAATGAGCAGTTCTTC. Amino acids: CASSLTTSGGGNEQFF.